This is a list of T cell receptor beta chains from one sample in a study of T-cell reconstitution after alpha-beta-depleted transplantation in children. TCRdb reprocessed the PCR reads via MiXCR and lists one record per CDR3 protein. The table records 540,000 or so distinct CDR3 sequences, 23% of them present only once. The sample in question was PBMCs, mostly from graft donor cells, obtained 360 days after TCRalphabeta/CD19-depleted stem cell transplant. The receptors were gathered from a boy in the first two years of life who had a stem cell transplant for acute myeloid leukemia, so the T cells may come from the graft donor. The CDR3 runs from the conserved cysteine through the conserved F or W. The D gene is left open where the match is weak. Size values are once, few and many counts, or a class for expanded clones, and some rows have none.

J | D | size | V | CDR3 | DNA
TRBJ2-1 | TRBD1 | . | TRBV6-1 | CASSRDSGYNEQFF | TGTGCCAGCAGCCGGGACAGCGGATACAATGAGCAGTTCTTC
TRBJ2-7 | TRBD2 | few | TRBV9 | CASSTLADSYEQYF | TGTGCCAGCAGCACGCTAGCGGACTCCTACGAGCAGTACTTC
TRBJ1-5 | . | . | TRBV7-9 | CASSLISSNQPQHF | TGTGCCAGCAGCTTAATAAGTAGCAATCAGCCCCAGCATTTT
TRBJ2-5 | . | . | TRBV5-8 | CASSLGRPQETQYF | TGTGCCAGCAGCTTGGGACGACCCCAAGAGACCCAGTACTTC
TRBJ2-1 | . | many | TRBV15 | CATSRARNEQFF | TGTGCCACCAGCAGAGCTAGAAATGAGCAGTTCTTC
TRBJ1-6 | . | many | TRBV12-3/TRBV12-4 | CASSSHRINDNSPLHF | TGTGCCAGCAGTTCCCACCGAATTAATGACAATTCACCCCTCCACTTT
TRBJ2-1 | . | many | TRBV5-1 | CASSSPPRGSNEQFF | TGCGCCAGCAGCTCCCCACCACGAGGAAGCAATGAGCAGTTCTTC
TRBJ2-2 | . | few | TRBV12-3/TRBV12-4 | CASTLSRGAGTGELFF | TGTGCCAGCACCCTTTCCAGGGGGGCAGGAACCGGGGAGCTGTTTTTT
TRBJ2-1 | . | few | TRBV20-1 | CSARAVGIDHNEQFF | TGCAGTGCTAGAGCCGTCGGGATAGATCACAATGAGCAGTTCTTC
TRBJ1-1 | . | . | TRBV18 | CASSPFRDPAGYTEAFF | TGTGCCAGCTCACCATTTCGAGATCCGGCGGGCTACACTGAAGCTTTCTTT
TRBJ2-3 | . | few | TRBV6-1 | CASSRGAGVPDTQYF | TGTGCCAGCAGCAGGGGCGCGGGGGTCCCAGATACGCAGTATTTT
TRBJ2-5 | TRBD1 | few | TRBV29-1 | CSVMTGGETQYF | TGCAGCGTTATGACAGGGGGAGAGACCCAGTACTTC
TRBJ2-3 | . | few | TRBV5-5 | CASSLEWGGTDTQYF | TGTGCCAGCAGCTTGGAGTGGGGGGGCACGGATACGCAGTATTTT
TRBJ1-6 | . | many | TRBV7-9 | CASSPSGDGGSPLHF | TGTGCCAGCTCACCCTCGGGGGACGGCGGGTCACCCCTCCACTTT
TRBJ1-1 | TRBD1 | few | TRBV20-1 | CSATTGDMNTEAFF | TGCAGTGCTACCACAGGGGACATGAACACTGAAGCTTTCTTT
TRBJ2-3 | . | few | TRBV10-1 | CASSEGDTRTQYF | TGCGCCAGCAGTGAGGGAGACACCCGTACGCAGTATTTT
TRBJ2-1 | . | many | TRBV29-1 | CSVIGHNEQFF | TGCAGCGTTATTGGTCACAATGAGCAGTTCTTC
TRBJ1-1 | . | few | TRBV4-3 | CASSQGSWDVNTEAFF | TGCGCCAGCAGCCAAGGATCTTGGGATGTGAACACTGAAGCTTTCTTT
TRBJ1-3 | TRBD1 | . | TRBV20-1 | CSARGDRVSGNTIYF | TGCAGTGCTAGAGGGGACAGGGTGTCTGGAAACACCATATATTTT
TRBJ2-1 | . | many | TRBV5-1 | CASSTGLGLGDNEQFF | TGCGCCAGCAGCACGGGACTGGGCCTTGGGGACAATGAGCAGTTCTTC
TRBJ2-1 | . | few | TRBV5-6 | CASTSADPYNEQFF | TGTGCCAGCACCTCAGCGGATCCCTACAATGAGCAGTTCTTC
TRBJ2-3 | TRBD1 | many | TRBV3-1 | CASSNPGTGGEADTQYF | TGTGCCAGCAGCAACCCCGGGACAGGGGGCGAGGCAGATACGCAGTATTTT
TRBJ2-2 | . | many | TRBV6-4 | CASSEWQYTGELFF | TGTGCCAGCAGTGAATGGCAGTACACCGGGGAGCTGTTTTTT
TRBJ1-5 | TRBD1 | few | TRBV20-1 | CSARGAGNNQPQHF | TGCAGTGCCAGGGGGGCGGGTAACAATCAGCCCCAGCATTTT
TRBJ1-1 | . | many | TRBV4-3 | CASSQKVAGNTEAFF | TGCGCCAGCAGCCAAAAAGTAGCAGGGAACACTGAAGCTTTCTTT
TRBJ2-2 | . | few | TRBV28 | CASTQGPGWAGELFF | TGTGCCAGCACCCAGGGTCCAGGGTGGGCCGGGGAGCTGTTTTTT
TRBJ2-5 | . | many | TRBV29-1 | CSATGPPGETQYF | TGCAGCGCTACCGGGCCCCCGGGAGAGACCCAGTACTTC
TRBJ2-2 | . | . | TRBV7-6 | CASSPGTGAGELFF | TGTGCCAGCAGCCCCGGGACCGGGGCCGGGGAGCTGTTTTTT
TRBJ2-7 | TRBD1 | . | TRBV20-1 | CSARGTTGGTGQYF | TGCAGTGCTAGAGGAACGACAGGGGGGACGGGGCAGTACTTC
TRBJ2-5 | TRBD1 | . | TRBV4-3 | CASSLTLDRAQETQYF | TGCGCCAGCAGCCTTACCCTGGACAGGGCTCAAGAGACCCAGTACTTC
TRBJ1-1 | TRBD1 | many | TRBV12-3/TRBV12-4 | CASSLGQENTEAFF | TGTGCCAGCAGCCTGGGACAGGAGAACACTGAAGCTTTCTTT
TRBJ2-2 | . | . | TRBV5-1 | CASSLAKDTGELFF | TGCGCCAGCAGCTTGGCGAAAGACACCGGGGAGCTGTTTTTT
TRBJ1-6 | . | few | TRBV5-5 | CASSSLVGAEGSPLHF | TGTGCCAGCAGCTCGTTGGTAGGGGCCGAGGGTTCACCCCTCCACTTT
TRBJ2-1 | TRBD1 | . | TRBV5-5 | CASSLGAGGSDEQFF | TGTGCCAGCAGCTTGGGGGCAGGGGGCAGCGATGAGCAGTTCTTC
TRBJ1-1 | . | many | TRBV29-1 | CSVGQDTEAFF | TGCAGCGTCGGCCAGGACACTGAAGCTTTCTTT
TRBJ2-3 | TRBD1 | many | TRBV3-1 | CASSQMIRGTDTQYF | TGTGCCAGCAGCCAGATGATCAGGGGGACAGATACGCAGTATTTT
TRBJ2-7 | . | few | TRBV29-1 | CSVHTGGRVEQYF | TGCAGCGTTCATACGGGGGGCCGTGTCGAGCAGTACTTC